The clone carrying this T cell receptor beta chain was found a few times. Germline V gene lookup returns CDR1 MDHEN and CDR2 SYDVKM. The CDR3 is 15 residues long. With V trimmed by 7 bases and J by 4 bases, 11 bases remained unmatched. These data belong to a study of shared clonotypes between healthy human individuals. Libraries were prepared by immunoSEQ multiplex PCR; TCRdb keeps only in-frame clonotypes and omits some of them. The table shows approximately 1.5 million clones, with less than 99% occurring only once. The sequence came from a young man in good health. The sequencing sample was made of naive CD4+ T cells sorted from blood. The subset here: CD45RA+ positively selected. This sequence joins TRBV28 and TRBJ2-7; 9 bases align to TRBD1. CDR3 sequence (DNA): TGTGCCAGCACTAATCCGGGACAGGGTCTTTACGAGCAGTACTTC. Translated: CASTNPGQGLYEQYF.